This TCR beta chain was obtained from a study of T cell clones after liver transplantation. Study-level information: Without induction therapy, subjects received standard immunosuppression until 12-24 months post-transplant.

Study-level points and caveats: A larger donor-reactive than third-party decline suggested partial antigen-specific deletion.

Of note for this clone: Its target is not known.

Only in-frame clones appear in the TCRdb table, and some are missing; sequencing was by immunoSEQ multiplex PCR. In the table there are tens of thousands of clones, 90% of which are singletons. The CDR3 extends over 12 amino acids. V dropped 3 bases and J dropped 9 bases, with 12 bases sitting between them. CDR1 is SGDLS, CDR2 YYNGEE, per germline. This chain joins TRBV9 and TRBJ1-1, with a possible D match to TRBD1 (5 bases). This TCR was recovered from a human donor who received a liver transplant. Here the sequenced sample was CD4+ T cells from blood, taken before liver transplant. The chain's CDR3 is CASSATGTQAFF. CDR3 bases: TGTGCCAGCAGCGCGACCGGGACTCAAGCTTTCTTT.